Below, 25 T cell receptor beta chains from the same sample are listed, as sequenced in a study of blood T cells in healthy people across ages. Sample-barcoded 5' priming and a J-beta primer mix drove a second PCR of about 6 to 12 cycles. TCRdb reanalysed the 5' RACE reads using MiXCR and keeps one entry per CDR3 protein. The data show 1.8 million or so distinct CDR3 sequences, more than 35% seen once. Sequenced: blood. Receptors originate from a human donor in good health.

The CDR3 nucleotides are TGTGCCAGTGGGAAGGACAGGGTGAACACTGAAGCTTTCTTT. Its translation: CASGKDRVNTEAFF. The chain recombines TRBV19 with TRBJ1-1, with TRBD1 matching 8 bases. The V gene end was trimmed by 8 bases and the J gene end by 0 bases; junction bases not matched to a gene: 5. CDR3 length: 14 residues. The V gene's germline CDR1 is LNHDA and CDR2 SQIVND (reference sequence).

This clonotype came up a few times. The chain couples TRBV7-3 to TRBJ2-3, with a tentative D call TRBD2 (6 bases). The germline gives CDR1 SGHTA, CDR2 FQGTGA. CDR3 size: 18 residues. Trimming removed 5 bases at V and 3 bases at J, with 24 bases between. In nucleotides, the CDR3 is TGTGCCAGCAGCCTCCAGGTATACGGGGGAGCTTTGACAGATACGCAGTATTTT. This encodes CASSLQVYGGALTDTQYF.

This clonotype has more than one count but fewer than ten. The chain uses TRBV5-1 and TRBJ2-3, with 9 bases fitting TRBD1. The germline V gene encodes CDR1 SGHRS and CDR2 YFSETQ. V lost 4 bases, J lost 4 bases, and 7 bases stayed unmatched. The length of the CDR3 is 15 residues. CDR3 nucleotide sequence: TGCGCCAGCAGCGTAACAGGGGGCGAGCCAGATACGCAGTATTTT. Amino acids: CASSVTGGEPDTQYF. Full variable domain (missing parts from reference TRBV5-1 and TRBJ2-3): KAGVTQTPRYLIKTRGQQVTLSCSPISGHRSVSWYQQTPGQGLQFLFEYFSETQRNKGNFPGRFSGRQFSNSRSEMNVSTLELGDSALYLCASSVTGGEPDTQYFGPGTRLTVL.

This clonotype was counted only a few times. The genes are TRBV12-3 or TRBV12-4 and TRBJ1-1; no firm D call. V was trimmed by 5 bases and J by 1 base, leaving 11 bases between them. This CDR3 has 14 amino acids. In DNA, the CDR3 is TGTGCCAGCAGTCTTACCAACGGGAACACTGAAGCTTTCTTT. It is translated as CASSLTNGNTEAFF.

This chain joins TRBV7-9 and TRBJ1-1; D gene unclear. The V end lost 5 bases, the J end lost 0 bases, and 19 bases lay between the germline ends. In germline, CDR1 is SEHNR, CDR2 FQNEAQ (reference sequence). The CDR3 extends over 17 amino acids. CDR3 coding DNA: TGTGCCAGCAGCCACAGTGGGTTGCAACTCATGAACACTGAAGCTTTCTTT. Its translation: CASSHSGLQLMNTEAFF.

A note on this clonotype: This may arise from a read error, as a much more abundant clone is one base away. The chain links TRBV6-5 to TRBJ2-3; a possible D gene is TRBD1 (6 bases). CDR3 length: 14 residues. V gave up 5 bases and J gave up 4 bases, with 13 bases separating them. Germline CDR1 is MNHEY and CDR2 is SVGAGI. The chain's CDR3 is CASSRTVGADTQYF. The CDR3 DNA reads TGTGCCAGCAGTCGGACAGTGGGCGCAGATACGCAGTATTTT.

The genes are TRBV7-8 and TRBJ2-5; possibly TRBD2 for D (7 bases). This CDR3 has 13 amino acids. V was cut by 6 bases and J by 5 bases, with 13 bases left in between. Germline V gene data show CDR1 as SGHVS and CDR2 as FQNEAQ. This chain's CDR3 is CASRIRGGETQYF. As DNA, the CDR3 is TGTGCCAGCAGAATAAGGGGGGGGGAGACCCAGTACTTC.

The count of this clonotype is one. The chain carries TRBV5-1 and TRBJ2-3; perhaps TRBD2 as D (5 bases). Deletions cut 0 bases from V and 0 bases from J, with 11 bases between. CDR1 is SGHRS, CDR2 YFSETQ, per germline. This CDR3 contains 16 residues. The CDR3 sequence: CASSLDKRTSTDTQYF. Written as DNA, the CDR3 is TGCGCCAGCAGCTTGGATAAGCGGACTAGCACAGATACGCAGTATTTT. Full variable domain (outside the CDR3, taken from reference TRBV5-1 and TRBJ2-3): KAGVTQTPRYLIKTRGQQVTLSCSPISGHRSVSWYQQTPGQGLQFLFEYFSETQRNKGNFPGRFSGRQFSNSRSEMNVSTLELGDSALYLCASSLDKRTSTDTQYFGPGTRLTVL.

This clonotype was counted between two and nine times. The chain has TRBV28 and TRBJ1-1, with D hard to call. V shed 8 bases and J shed 3 bases, with 7 bases lying between them. The length of the CDR3 is 11 residues. Germline loops: CDR1 MDHEN, CDR2 SYDVKM. CDR3 coding DNA: TGTGCCAGCCTACGTTACACTGAAGCTTTCTTT. Protein sequence: CASLRYTEAFF.

This CDR3 is CASSLNSGGPEAFF. CDR3 bases: TGTGCCAGCAGCTTAAATTCCGGGGGGCCTGAAGCTTTCTTT. J is TRBJ1-1 and V is TRBV7-3; TRBD1 is a possible D gene (6 bases). The V end lost 1 base, the J end lost 6 bases, and 12 bases lay between the germline ends. CDR1 is SGHTA and CDR2 is FQGTGA in the germline V gene. The CDR3 runs to 14 residues.

The sample holds a few counts of this clonotype. The chain links TRBV7-9 to TRBJ2-5; 8 bases match TRBD2. The ends lost 6 bases at V and 11 bases at J; junction bases unmatched: 8. This CDR3 comprises 12 residues. Germline V CDR1 and CDR2: SEHNR, FQNEAQ (reference sequence). CDR3 amino acids: CASSDVGGGQYF. In DNA, the CDR3 is TGTGCCAGCAGTGACGTCGGCGGGGGGCAGTACTTC.

The V call is TRBV7-2, the J call TRBJ2-1; D may be TRBD1 (5 bases). Looked up from germline, CDR1 is SGHTA and CDR2 is FQGNSA. Trimming removed 3 bases at V and 6 bases at J, with 18 bases between. This CDR3 region has 16 residues. The CDR3 DNA reads TGTGCCAGCAGCTTCCTGGGTGGGGCCCCGAGCAATGAGCAGTTCTTC. This encodes CASSFLGGAPSNEQFF. The full variable domain, in which reference TRBV7-2 and TRBJ2-1 provide the parts outside the CDR3, is GAGVSQSPSNKVTEKGKDVELRCDPISGHTALYWYRQSLGQGLEFLIYFQGNSAPDKSGLPSDRFSAERTGGSVSTLTIQRTQQEDSAVYLCASSFLGGAPSNEQFFGPGTRLTVL.

The rearrangement joins TRBV6-2 or TRBV6-3 to TRBJ2-4; D call uncertain. The last part of the DNA fits TRBJ2-7 better; the J call may be wrong. The V gene's germline CDR1 is MNHEY and CDR2 SVGEGT. The length of the CDR3 is 11 residues. This CDR3 is CASSYPSEQYF. The DNA of the CDR3 is TGTGCCAGCAGTTATCCGTCCGAGCAGTACTTC.

This clonotype was observed a handful of times. This chain joins TRBV9 and TRBJ1-2; D is unresolved. The CDR3 totals 12 residues. The germline CDR1 and CDR2 sequences are SGDLS and YYNGEE. V lost 4 bases to trimming and J lost 5 bases, with 9 bases between them. CDR3: CASSSRQYGYTF. The CDR3 DNA follows: TGTGCCAGCAGCTCCCGACAATATGGCTACACCTTC.

This chain connects TRBV20-1 to TRBJ1-5, with D perhaps TRBD1 (6 bases). Germline V gives CDR1 DFQATT, CDR2 SNEGSKA (reference sequence). V was shortened by 6 bases and J by 4 bases, with 16 bases between the two germline ends. CDR3 size: 14 residues. CDR3 in DNA: TGCAGTGCCGATACAGGGTCTGGTAATCAGCCCCAGCATTTT. Translated, it gives CSADTGSGNQPQHF.

In DNA form, the CDR3 reads TGCGCCAGCAGCCAAGTGATGCGTGGAACAGCCAAAAACATTCAGTACTTC. This translates into CASSQVMRGTAKNIQYF. The V and J genes are TRBV4-3 and TRBJ2-4; D is ambiguous. Per germline, CDR1 LGHNA and CDR2 YSLEER. V was shortened by 1 base and J by 0 bases, with 13 bases between the two germline ends. This CDR3 has 17 residues.

This clonotype was observed many times. This sequence joins TRBV29-1 and TRBJ2-5; D is perhaps TRBD1 (7 bases). CDR3 length: 14 amino acids. The ends were cut back, 4 bases at V and 4 bases at J, with 16 bases in the middle. CDR1 and CDR2 (germline): SQVTM, ANQGSEA. CDR3 residues: CSVVEGQGGETQYF. The CDR3 DNA reads as TGCAGCGTTGTAGAGGGGCAGGGGGGAGAGACCCAGTACTTC.

The chain has TRBV20-1 and TRBJ1-1; weak D call: TRBD1 (5 bases). Germline V CDR1 and CDR2: DFQATT, SNEGSKA (reference sequence). This CDR3 spans 12 amino acids. The V end lost 7 bases, the J end lost 9 bases, and 18 bases lay between the germline ends. Here the CDR3 DNA reads TGCAGTGTTGGGGGACTTGAAAGGAAAGCTTTCTTT. Its protein is CSVGGLERKAFF.

Only one count was recorded for this clonotype. The chain combines TRBV29-1 with TRBJ2-5; D is undetermined. This CDR3 has 10 amino acids. The germline gives CDR1 SQVTM, CDR2 ANQGSEA. Trimming stripped 6 bases from V and 9 bases from J, with 11 bases between. The CDR3 loop reads CSVAVEPQYF. The CDR3 region has the DNA TGCAGCGTGGCAGTGGAGCCCCAGTACTTC.

The table lists this clonotype with a few counts. The rearrangement links TRBV4-3 to TRBJ2-3; 9 bases map to TRBD2. The CDR3 consists of 16 residues. The V gene's germline CDR1 is LGHNA and CDR2 YSLEER. The junction had 6 bases not matched to a gene; V was cut back by 1 base and J by 4 bases. This CDR3 reads CASSQGVAGGPDTQYF. The CDR3 DNA reads TGCGCCAGCAGCCAAGGAGTTGCGGGGGGGCCAGATACGCAGTATTTT.

This clonotype was seen a handful of times. This chain connects TRBV20-1 to TRBJ2-1, with D possibly being TRBD1 (5 bases). Trimming removed 4 bases from V and 7 bases from J, with 17 bases in between. CDR1 is DFQATT and CDR2 is SNEGSKA in the germline V gene (reference sequence). This CDR3 comprises 14 residues. This CDR3 reads CSAIRADMGNEQFF. The CDR3 coding sequence is TGCAGTGCTATCAGGGCAGACATGGGGAATGAGCAGTTCTTC.

V usage is TRBV12-3 or TRBV12-4 and J usage is TRBJ1-1, with unresolved D. Trimming left V 5 bases short and J 0 bases short, with 16 bases between. The CDR3 covers 16 residues. For the CDR3, the DNA is TGTGCCAGCAGTCCCGGGGTAAGGGCCCTGAACACTGAAGCTTTCTTT. Residues: CASSPGVRALNTEAFF.

This clonotype appeared a few times. The chain couples TRBV24-1 to TRBJ2-1; D is unresolved. This CDR3 is 11 amino acids long. The V gene lost 1 base and the J gene lost 8 bases, with 2 bases spanning the gap. Germline loops: CDR1 KGHDR, CDR2 SFDVKD. The CDR3 DNA is TGTGCCACCAGTGATTTTTATGAGCAGTTCTTC. Its protein is CATSDFYEQFF.

The V call is TRBV3-1, the J call TRBJ2-7; D possibly uses TRBD1 or TRBD2 (5 bases each). This CDR3 has 15 amino acids. V lost 1 base and J 0 bases, leaving 10 bases between the germline ends. Germline CDR1 LGHDT, CDR2 YNNKEL (reference sequence). Here the CDR3 reads CASSQVLGTSYEQYF. CDR3 DNA: TGTGCCAGCAGCCAAGTGCTAGGGACCTCCTACGAGCAGTACTTC.

A few counts support this clonotype. This chain connects TRBV6-1 to TRBJ2-4, with D perhaps assigned TRBD1 or TRBD2 (5 bases each). The J call may be mistaken, given a closer DNA end match to TRBJ2-7. The CDR3 covers 13 residues. Germline-derived CDR1 and CDR2 are MNHNS and SASEGT. The CDR3 spells CASRGTPIYEQYF. The CDR3 DNA sequence: TGTGCCAGCAGGGGGACGCCAATCTACGAGCAGTACTTC.